Listed below are T cell receptor beta chains from one sample, sequenced in a study of T cells of healthy individuals. MiXCR, run by TCRdb on the 5' RACE reads, gives a single entry per CDR3 protein. Of 90,000 to 100,000 distinct CDR3 sequences listed, 17% were seen once; the top ten hold approximately 6%. The receptors were sampled from a human donor in good health. CDR3s include the opening cysteine and the closing phenylalanine or tryptophan. The order of the fields is clone size, V gene, CDR3 protein. The size field is filled for only some rows; it gives once, few, many or a size class.

size: .; V: TRBV6-5; CDR3: CASSRGPGELFF
size: few; V: TRBV6-2/TRBV6-3; CDR3: CASSYSSSGGREQYF
size: .; V: TRBV5-1; CDR3: CASSPTGSRNTEAFF
size: .; V: TRBV28; CDR3: CASSFPSAYSYEQYF
size: .; V: TRBV18; CDR3: CASSPQGDEQYF
size: .; V: TRBV27; CDR3: CASSSPGEGVSNEQYF
size: few; V: TRBV6-5; CDR3: CASSRRGLGFEAFF
size: few; V: TRBV6-5; CDR3: CASSLAGQGETQYF
size: medium-sized; V: TRBV29-1; CDR3: CSVGSGANTEAFF
size: many; V: TRBV2; CDR3: CASAPRGARGNQPQHF
size: .; V: TRBV6-5; CDR3: CASRGVTGGNSPLHF
size: many; V: TRBV28; CDR3: CASRETGRPEAFF
size: many; V: TRBV20-1; CDR3: CSARRPSGTYEQYF
size: few; V: TRBV4-2; CDR3: CASSQVFGRGSYEQYF
size: .; V: TRBV7-9; CDR3: CASNHMTSDTDTQYF
size: few; V: TRBV12-3/TRBV12-4; CDR3: CASRKEGGKNIQYF
size: many; V: TRBV29-1; CDR3: CSVETGHTYEQYF
size: .; V: TRBV28; CDR3: CASSPPGQGGEKLFF
size: few; V: TRBV10-3; CDR3: CAISEGGRGYNQPQHF
size: many; V: TRBV19; CDR3: CASSPGRGEGYEQYF
size: .; V: TRBV20-1; CDR3: CSAREDGQETQYF